A selection of T cell receptor beta chains follows, all from one sample in a study of T cells after yellow fever vaccination. TCRdb redid the calling of the 5' RACE reads with MiXCR, one entry per CDR3 protein. The sample has some 300,000 distinct CDR3 sequences, roughly 7.5% seen once. The sequencing used PBMCs, collected about 41 days after the first yellow fever vaccination. The receptor set was obtained from a man younger than 30 who received the YFV17D yellow fever vaccine. Each CDR3 is given with its conserved first and last residue. Each record gives: V gene, D gene, clone size, CDR3 protein. A D gene is named only where the DNA matches it firmly. Clone size appears in some rows only: once, few, many, or a class for an expanded clone.

V: TRBV5-5
D: -
size: few
CDR3: CASRQGWLGNQPQHF

V: TRBV7-7
D: -
size: few
CDR3: CASSFSPRQETQYF

V: TRBV7-2
D: -
size: -
CDR3: CASSPGHGSDTQYF

V: TRBV19
D: -
size: few
CDR3: CASSISVNTEAFF

V: TRBV9
D: -
size: -
CDR3: CASSGNSYATDTQYF

V: TRBV12-3/TRBV12-4
D: -
size: -
CDR3: CASSLVIGGEQFF

V: TRBV6-5
D: -
size: -
CDR3: CASSSLRGRETQYF

V: TRBV6-4
D: -
size: many
CDR3: CASSDRGDTGELFF

V: TRBV7-9
D: -
size: few
CDR3: CASSSVRVSGANVLTF

V: TRBV6-2/TRBV6-3
D: -
size: -
CDR3: CASRSPQGGIKNGYTF

V: TRBV7-3
D: TRBD1
size: -
CDR3: CASSLTRQGDGYTF

V: TRBV29-1
D: -
size: few
CDR3: CSVEETDTQYF

V: TRBV6-6
D: -
size: few
CDR3: CASTSVAATEAFF

V: TRBV6-5
D: TRBD2
size: -
CDR3: CASSYFGGATGELFF

V: TRBV27
D: -
size: -
CDR3: CASSLEWRGGNQPQHF

V: TRBV7-2
D: -
size: -
CDR3: CATSYNEQFF

V: TRBV6-2/TRBV6-3
D: -
size: -
CDR3: CASSYVETLAGNTIYF

V: TRBV27
D: -
size: -
CDR3: CATGSQPQHF

V: TRBV20-1
D: TRBD1
size: many
CDR3: CSASPGQGGTEAFF

V: TRBV12-3/TRBV12-4
D: -
size: -
CDR3: CASSLHSTYYEQYF

V: TRBV28
D: -
size: -
CDR3: CASTLAHGGQTQYF

V: TRBV24-1
D: -
size: -
CDR3: CATSVGGLNTEAFF

V: TRBV29-1
D: TRBD2
size: many
CDR3: CSVEDWTSGEAADTQYF

V: TRBV5-6
D: -
size: few
CDR3: CASSPLGANTGELFF

V: TRBV29-1
D: TRBD2
size: few
CDR3: CSVEEGRGGRSEQFF

V: TRBV13
D: TRBD1
size: -
CDR3: CASSLGTGGYGAKNIQYF

V: TRBV20-1
D: -
size: -
CDR3: CSGLWQLNQPQHF

V: TRBV2
D: -
size: -
CDR3: CASSERQNHISYNSPLHF

V: TRBV7-2
D: -
size: -
CDR3: CASSLTGQSYNEQFF

V: TRBV7-9
D: TRBD1
size: few
CDR3: CASSPRGSSYNSPLHF

V: TRBV12-3/TRBV12-4
D: -
size: few
CDR3: CASGQGKGEAFF

V: TRBV20-1
D: -
size: many
CDR3: CSASNGDTQYF